The 20 T cell receptor beta chains in this list originate from one sample, sequenced in a study of graft-versus-host responses after intestinal transplantation. Profiling relied on immunoSEQ multiplex PCR, and the TCRdb table lists in-frame clones only, not all of them. Counted here are around 29,000 clones, just under 95% occurring once; the ten biggest clones make up approximately 0.77%. This specimen consisted of PBMCs, obtained roughly 62 days after intestinal transplant. The receptor source for this set is a human patient who received an intestinal transplant, so some T cells may come from the graft donor.

V gene TRBV11-3 combines with J gene TRBJ2-1; D remains unclear. The CDR3 is 15 residues long. Germline assignment: CDR1 SGHNT and CDR2 YENEEA. Trimming took 0 bases from V and 0 from J, leaving 6 bases between them. CDR3 sequence reads: CASSLEGLSYNEQFF. Written as DNA, the CDR3 is TGTGCCAGCAGCTTAGAAGGCCTCTCCTACAATGAGCAGTTCTTC. Together with reference TRBV11-3 and TRBJ2-1, the CDR3 gives the full variable domain: EAGVVQSPRYKIIEKKQPVAFWCNPISGHNTLYWYLQNLGQGPELLIRYENEEAVDDSQLPKDRFSAERLKGVDSTLKIQPAELGDSAVYLCASSLEGLSYNEQFFGPGTRLTVL.

The chain has TRBV5-1 and TRBJ2-1, with 9 bases fitting TRBD2. This CDR3 has 16 amino acids. The germline gives CDR1 SGHRS, CDR2 YFSETQ. V lost 4 bases and J lost 10; bases outside the gene matches: 15. This chain's CDR3 is CASSLGEGLAHREQFF. CDR3 in DNA: TGCGCCAGCAGCCTGGGGGAGGGACTAGCCCATAGGGAGCAGTTCTTC. Together with reference TRBV5-1 and TRBJ2-1, the CDR3 gives the full variable domain: KAGVTQTPRYLIKTRGQQVTLSCSPISGHRSVSWYQQTPGQGLQFLFEYFSETQRNKGNFPGRFSGRQFSNSRSEMNVSTLELGDSALYLCASSLGEGLAHREQFFGPGTRLTVL.

This chain uses TRBV7-4 with TRBJ1-2; tentative D call: TRBD1 (6 bases). Per germline, CDR1 SGHVT and CDR2 SQSDAQ. CDR3 length: 14 amino acids. Trimming removed 2 bases at V and 4 bases at J, with 11 bases between. CDR3 sequence: CASSLKGELYGYTF. Written as DNA, the CDR3 is TGTGCCAGCAGCTTAAAGGGGGAGCTCTATGGCTACACCTTC.

This clone was seen a few times. This sequence joins TRBV5-6 and TRBJ2-7; 10 nucleotides match TRBD2. Per germline, CDR1 SGHDT and CDR2 YYEEEE. J lost 5 bases, V lost 4 bases, and 9 bases had no gene match. This CDR3 is 15 amino acids long. The CDR3 sequence: CASSPAGGAGHEQYF. CDR3 nucleotide sequence: TGTGCCAGCAGCCCAGCGGGGGGGGCGGGCCACGAGCAGTACTTC.

The chain links TRBV19 to TRBJ1-2, with 7 bases lining up with TRBD1. Germline-derived CDR1 and CDR2 are LNHDA and SQIVND (reference sequence). Trimming took 5 bases from V and 2 from J; bases not matched to a gene: 8. CDR3 length: 15 amino acids. The chain's CDR3 is CASSPFRTGNYGYTF. The DNA for the CDR3 is TGTGCCAGTAGTCCGTTTCGGACAGGCAACTATGGCTACACCTTC.

This clone has just one count. This chain uses TRBV7-2 with TRBJ2-7, with 9 nucleotides matching TRBD2. This CDR3 is built from 17 residues. CDR1 and CDR2 from the germline V gene are SGHTA and FQGNSA. V lost 3 bases, J lost 2 bases, and 11 bases stayed unmatched. The CDR3, as DNA: TGTGCCAGCAGCTTGACGGCTAGCGGGGCCTTTACCTACGAGCAGTACTTC. This encodes CASSLTASGAFTYEQYF.

This chain uses TRBV2 with TRBJ2-7; a weak D match, TRBD2 (5 bases). The CDR3 extends over 16 amino acids. Per the germline V gene, CDR1 is SNHLY and CDR2 is FYNNEI. The germline V and J ends were trimmed by 3 bases and 2 bases, with 17 bases remaining between them. The CDR3 loop is CASSDLWGDTPYEQYF. For the CDR3, the DNA is TGTGCCAGCAGTGACCTCTGGGGAGATACGCCCTACGAGCAGTACTTC.

This clone is a singleton in its sample. This chain joins TRBV12-5 and TRBJ2-3; 13 bases agree with TRBD2. V dropped 6 bases and J dropped 4; count of bases not matched to a gene: 10. The V gene's germline CDR1 is LGHNT and CDR2 FRNRAP. CDR3 length: 17 residues. CDR3 nucleotides: TGTGCTAGTGGCAGCCGGACTAGCGGGAGACGGGCAGATACGCAGTATTTT. Translated: CASGSRTSGRRADTQYF.

The chain has TRBV10-3 and TRBJ1-2; D may be TRBD1 (5 bases). Trimming removed 7 bases at V and 8 bases at J, with 11 bases between. From germline, CDR1 is ENHRY and CDR2 SYGVKD. The CDR3 runs to 11 residues. The CDR3 here is CAIKQGLGYTF. CDR3 coding DNA: TGTGCCATCAAGCAGGGACTCGGCTACACCTTC.

This clone has a single count. V and J are TRBV7-9 and TRBJ2-5; tentative D call: TRBD1 (6 bases). The CDR3 has 13 amino acids. The germline V gene has CDR1 SEHNR and CDR2 FQNEAQ (reference sequence). V shed 6 bases and J shed 5 bases, with 13 bases lying between them. The CDR3 bases are TGTGCCAGCAGGCCAGGGGATGCGGAGACCCAGTACTTC. This codes for CASRPGDAETQYF. Full variable domain (remainder filled in from reference TRBV7-9 and TRBJ2-5): DTGVSQNPRHKITKRGQNVTFRCDPISEHNRLYWYRQTLGQGPEFLTYFQNEAQLEKSRLLSDRFSAERPKGSFSTLEIQRTEQGDSAMYLCASRPGDAETQYFGPGTRLLVL.

The chain carries TRBV12-5 and TRBJ2-7; 7 bases are shared with TRBD2. CDR1 is LGHNT and CDR2 is FRNRAP in the germline V gene. The CDR3 is made up of 17 amino acids. J gave up 0 bases and V 1 base, and 9 bases lay outside the gene matches. The CDR3 region is CASGLASTSESSYEQYF. The CDR3 DNA reads as TGTGCTAGTGGTTTGGCCTCAACTAGCGAGAGCTCCTACGAGCAGTACTTC.

The gene calls are TRBV27 and TRBJ1-3, with D possibly being TRBD1 (5 bases). Trimming stripped 6 bases from V and 0 bases from J, with 15 bases between. Germline CDR1 MNHEY, CDR2 SMNVEV (reference sequence). The CDR3 runs 16 residues. CDR3 coding DNA: TGTGCCAGCAGGCTAGGGGAAGAGTACTCTGGAAACACCATATATTTT. Translation: CASRLGEEYSGNTIYF.

This CDR3 reads CASSDQDRGLREQYF. The CDR3 DNA follows: TGTGCCAGCAGTGATCAGGACAGGGGGCTGCGCGAGCAGTACTTC. The rearrangement links TRBV6-6 to TRBJ2-7, with TRBD1 matching over 11 bases. The ends lost 5 bases at V and 6 bases at J; junction bases unmatched: 9. This CDR3 has 15 residues. Germline assignment: CDR1 MNHNY and CDR2 SVGAGI (reference sequence).

This chain joins TRBV5-1 and TRBJ2-2, with D unclear. This CDR3 is built from 13 residues. Germline V CDR1 and CDR2: SGHRS, YFSETQ. The V and J ends lost 4 bases and 5 bases respectively, with 9 bases between them. This chain's CDR3 is CASSNIQTGELFF. The CDR3 DNA reads as TGCGCCAGCAGCAACATCCAAACCGGGGAGCTGTTTTTT.

This clone is a singleton in its sample. V usage is TRBV6-5 and J usage is TRBJ2-3; tentatively, D is TRBD1 (6 bases). V was clipped by 1 base and J by 4 bases, with 6 bases between them. The CDR3 is made up of 13 amino acids. From germline, CDR1 is MNHEY and CDR2 SVGAGI. The CDR3: CASSYYRADTQYF. CDR3 sequence (DNA): TGTGCCAGCAGTTACTACAGGGCAGATACGCAGTATTTT.

This chain connects TRBV30 to TRBJ1-2, with D unresolved. Germline CDR1 GTSNPN, CDR2 SVGIG (reference sequence). The CDR3 is 11 residues long. The V and J ends lost 8 bases and 7 bases respectively, with 14 bases between them. CDR3 residues: CAAMADTGYTF. CDR3 DNA sequence: TGTGCCGCAATGGCGGATACTGGCTACACCTTC. Filled out from reference TRBV30 and TRBJ1-2, the complete variable domain reads SQTIHQWPATLVQPVGSPLSLECTVEGTSNPNLYWYRQAAGRGLQLLFYSVGIGQISSEVPQNLSASRPQDRQFILSSKKLLLSDSGFYLCAAMADTGYTFGSGTRLTVV.

V usage is TRBV7-9 and J usage is TRBJ2-7, with 15 bases that match TRBD2. The V and J ends lost 1 base and 5 bases, in that order; junction bases with no gene match: 3. The CDR3 sequence is 16 residues long. In germline, CDR1 is SEHNR, CDR2 FQNEAQ (reference sequence). This CDR3 reads CASSLGTSGGADEQYF. CDR3 nucleotide sequence: TGTGCCAGCAGCTTAGGGACTAGCGGGGGGGCTGACGAGCAGTACTTC. Looking up the rest from reference TRBV7-9 and TRBJ2-7 gives the full variable domain: DTGVSQNPRHKITKRGQNVTFRCDPISEHNRLYWYRQTLGQGPEFLTYFQNEAQLEKSRLLSDRFSAERPKGSFSTLEIQRTEQGDSAMYLCASSLGTSGGADEQYFGPGTRLTVT.

This chain connects TRBV9 to TRBJ2-1, with 9 positions matching TRBD2. This CDR3 is 14 amino acids long. Unmatched junction bases numbered 6, after V lost 3 bases and J lost 8 bases. CDR1 is SGDLS, CDR2 YYNGEE, per germline. The CDR3 DNA reads TGTGCCAGCAGCGCCGGCGGGGGGGCGGATGAGCAGTTCTTC. Protein: CASSAGGGADEQFF.

V is TRBV13 and J is TRBJ1-2; possibly TRBD1 for D (6 bases). The V end was cut by 3 bases, the J end by 8 bases, with 19 bases between. The CDR3 extends over 15 amino acids. The germline gives CDR1 PRHDT, CDR2 FYEKMQ (reference sequence). The chain's CDR3 is CASSLGGQRIRGYTF. As DNA, the CDR3 is TGTGCCAGCAGCTTGGGCGGACAGAGGATTCGGGGCTACACCTTC.

The chain couples TRBV10-2 to TRBJ2-7, with 9 bases identical to TRBD2. Germline V gene lookup returns CDR1 WSHSY and CDR2 SAAADI. The CDR3 has 15 amino acids. Germline trimming cut 1 base from V and 3 bases from J; bases unmatched to any gene: 4. The CDR3 loop reads CASSEWLAGHYEQYF. The DNA of the CDR3 is TGCGCCAGCAGTGAGTGGCTAGCGGGGCACTACGAGCAGTACTTC.